This T cell receptor (beta chain) was identified in a study of spatial heterogeneity in lung cancer. Across the whole study: Consistent detection of more beta-chain than alpha-chain sequences was observed. The library had UMIs, and each TCR and UMI pair averaged more than ten raw reads.

This clonotype was detected many times. What it binds is not known. Time point described: sample taken at primary tumor resection. Whole RNA obtained from tumor, nontumor lung or frozen PBMC underwent sequencing without sorting. Looked up from germline, CDR1 is SGHAT and CDR2 is FQDESV (reference sequence). With 5 bases removed from V and 2 bases from J, the gap between germline ends came to 15 bases. There are 15 residues in the CDR3. One entry per CDR3 protein, called by TCRdb with MiXCR from the 5' RACE reads. The data show 20,000 to 30,000 distinct CDR3 sequences, 10% to 15% seen once. Findings of the study overall: Ubiquitous expanded tumor TCRs showed up in blood more at resection than follow-up.

The specimen was PBMCs, collected at surgery. The clonotype originates from a female donor with early-stage non-small cell lung cancer. The V gene is TRBV11-1, the J gene TRBJ2-5, with a tentative D call TRBD2 (6 bases). This CDR3 is CASSPRRVEQETQYF. In DNA form, the CDR3 reads TGTGCCAGCAGCCCCCGGAGGGTGGAACAAGAGACCCAGTACTTC.